Shown below are 25 T cell receptor beta chains from a single sample sequenced in a study of blood T cells in healthy people across ages. Alongside a J-beta primer mix, a sample-barcoded 5' primer served in a second PCR lasting about 7 to 11 cycles. TCRdb re-derived calls from the 5' RACE reads in MiXCR, one entry per CDR3 protein. This table holds roughly 800,000 distinct CDR3 sequences, approximately 24% found once. This sample was also put to use in a study of T cells of mothers and their children.

The sequenced sample was blood. These receptors originate from a boy aged 5-17 years in good health.

The V call is TRBV21-1, the J call TRBJ2-5; TRBD2, the table's D call, was not compared with the DNA. TRBV21-1 is marked as a pseudogene. The CDR3 has 16 residues. For the CDR3, the DNA is TGTGCCCCCAACCGAGACTTGCGCGGGGTCGAAGAGACCCAGTACTTC. Its translation is CAPNRDLRGVEETQYF.

Only a few counts were recorded for this clonotype. The rearrangement uses TRBV7-3 and TRBJ2-7, with D tentatively TRBD1 (6 bases). Between the trimmed V and J ends, which lost 5 bases and 2 bases, there was a span of 16 bases. The CDR3 has 15 amino acids. Germline CDR1 reads SGHTA; CDR2 reads FQGTGA. CDR3 loop: CASSPTEQGPYEQYF. The CDR3, as DNA: TGTGCCAGCAGCCCCACTGAACAGGGTCCCTACGAGCAGTACTTC.

The chain employs TRBV7-9 and TRBJ2-3; unclear D gene. Germline CDR1 and CDR2: SEHNR and FQNEAQ (reference sequence). The CDR3 contains 13 residues. The V and J ends lost 2 bases and 6 bases respectively, with 9 bases between them. The CDR3 protein is CASSLPSLDTQYF. The CDR3 nucleotides are TGTGCCAGCAGCTTACCCAGTTTGGATACGCAGTATTTT.

Worth noting for this clonotype: The germline gene is not matched at one end of the junction; a read error may be the cause. The CDR3: CTSSLGPRQASYEQYF. The CDR3, as DNA: TGTACCAGCAGCTTAGGCCCACGGCAAGCCTCCTACGAGCAGTACTTC. V gene TRBV7-9 combines with J gene TRBJ2-1; D call uncertain. The J call is doubtful: the DNA matches TRBJ2-7 better. CDR1 is SEHNR, CDR2 FQNEAQ, per germline (reference sequence). CDR3 size: 16 residues.

The V and J genes are TRBV20-1 and TRBJ1-1; 7 bases match TRBD1. The length of the CDR3 is 17 residues. Germline CDR1 DFQATT, CDR2 SNEGSKA (reference sequence). After removal of 3 bases from V and 4 bases from J, the junction contained 17 bases not matched to a gene. The CDR3 protein is CSASRLRAGGMGTEAFF. The CDR3 DNA reads TGCAGTGCTAGCCGACTGCGGGCAGGGGGAATGGGCACTGAAGCTTTCTTT.

The chain carries TRBV7-6 and TRBJ2-1, with 9 bases aligning to TRBD2. TRBJ2-7 matches the DNA end more closely, so the J call is doubtful. Germline CDR1 reads SGHVS; CDR2 reads FNYEAQ. The CDR3 is 18 residues long. CDR3 loop: CASSPREASGVFYHEQYF. For the CDR3, the DNA is TGTGCCAGCAGCCCTCGGGAGGCTAGCGGGGTGTTCTACCACGAGCAGTACTTC.

This chain connects TRBV10-2 to TRBJ2-5; D perhaps matches TRBD1 (6 bases). Germline-derived CDR1 and CDR2 are WSHSY and SAAADI. V was pared by 3 bases and J by 0 bases, with 11 bases between. CDR3 length equals 15 residues. CDR3: CASSDGQTYQETQYF. The CDR3 nucleotides are TGCGCCAGCAGTGATGGACAGACGTACCAAGAGACCCAGTACTTC.

The chain links TRBV6-2 or TRBV6-3 to TRBJ1-2; D unresolved. The germline V and J ends were trimmed by 1 base and 11 bases, with 20 bases remaining between them. Germline CDR1 MNHEY, CDR2 SVGEGT. The CDR3 loop spans 15 amino acids. Here the CDR3 DNA reads TGTGCCAGCAGTTACTTGGGCAGAGGGTCAGCTCATTACACCTTC. This gives the protein CASSYLGRGSAHYTF.

In its sample, this clonotype was seen a few times. The rearrangement uses TRBV3-1 and TRBJ2-2; D is unresolved. V shed 4 bases and J shed 7 bases, with 10 bases lying between them. The CDR3 covers 13 residues. Germline-derived CDR1 and CDR2 are LGHDT and YNNKEL (reference sequence). CDR3 sequence: CASSRVGNGELFF. CDR3 DNA: TGTGCCAGCAGCCGAGTAGGGAACGGGGAGCTGTTTTTT.

This chain joins TRBV6-4 and TRBJ2-5; 7 positions agree with TRBD1. Trimming removed 4 bases from V and 2 bases from J; junction bases left unmatched: 13. The germline CDR1 and CDR2 sequences are MRHNA and SNTAGT. The CDR3 has 17 amino acids. The CDR3 region is CASSGVKDRERQETQYF. For the CDR3, the DNA is TGTGCCAGCAGTGGTGTTAAAGACAGGGAGCGGCAAGAGACCCAGTACTTC.

DNA of the CDR3: TGTGCCAGCAGCCAAGCAGGGTTGGGGTATGGCTACACCTTC. This sequence encodes CASSQAGLGYGYTF. V gene TRBV7-2 combines with J gene TRBJ1-2, with a weak D call TRBD1 (5 bases). V shed 5 bases and J shed 5 bases, with 15 bases lying between them. CDR3 length: 14 residues. Germline V CDR1 and CDR2: SGHTA, FQGNSA.

The V gene is TRBV9, the J gene TRBJ1-4; perhaps TRBD1 as D (5 bases). Germline V CDR1 and CDR2: SGDLS, YYNGEE. V was clipped by 3 bases and J by 4 bases, with 10 bases between them. This CDR3 is 14 amino acids long. CDR3 sequence: CASSGDADNEKLFF. The CDR3 DNA sequence: TGTGCCAGCAGCGGGGACGCCGATAATGAAAAACTGTTTTTT.

The genes are TRBV5-5 and TRBJ1-5; D gene ambiguous. Looked up from germline, CDR1 is SGHKS and CDR2 is YYEKEE (reference sequence). This CDR3 has 14 residues. Trimming removed 1 base at V and 0 bases at J, with 5 bases between. The CDR3 loop is CASSLIRSNQPQHF. The CDR3 bases are TGTGCCAGCAGCTTGATCCGTAGCAATCAGCCCCAGCATTTT.

This clonotype was picked up a small number of times. V gene TRBV7-9 combines with J gene TRBJ2-1, with D unresolved. CDR1 SEHNR and CDR2 FQNEAQ come from the germline V gene (reference sequence). V was trimmed by 4 bases and J by 7 bases, leaving 8 bases between them. The CDR3 runs to 12 residues. The CDR3 DNA is TGTGCCAGCAGCTCGACTTTTAATGAGCAGTTCTTC. It encodes CASSSTFNEQFF.

The V gene is TRBV6-5, the J gene TRBJ2-5; the match to TRBD1 covers 8 bases. The trim removed 2 bases at V and 5 bases at J, leaving 10 bases unmatched. The CDR3 totals 16 residues. Germline V lookup: CDR1 MNHEY, CDR2 SVGAGI. The CDR3 DNA reads TGTGCCAGCAGTTACACCTACCGCGACAGGGGCGAGACCCAGTACTTC. Its translation: CASSYTYRDRGETQYF.

This clonotype was observed a handful of times. This chain uses TRBV6-5 with TRBJ2-1; D is perhaps TRBD2 (6 bases). V lost 6 bases and J lost 3, with 15 bases in between. CDR3 length: 15 amino acids. Germline V CDR1 and CDR2: MNHEY, SVGAGI. CDR3 in amino acids: CASSLPGGRYNEQFF. CDR3 DNA: TGTGCCAGCAGCCTACCAGGAGGGCGCTACAATGAGCAGTTCTTC.

The chain employs TRBV12-3 or TRBV12-4 and TRBJ2-3, with TRBD2 matching over 13 bases. The CDR3 consists of 17 residues. J lost 1 base, V lost 6 bases, and 7 bases had no gene match. The CDR3 DNA reads TGTGCCAGCAGCCACGGACTAGCGGGGGATCGCACAGATACGCAGTATTTT. This translates into CASSHGLAGDRTDTQYF.

The chain couples TRBV7-9 to TRBJ2-1, with a weak D call TRBD1 (6 bases). CDR1 SEHNR and CDR2 FQNEAQ come from the germline V gene (reference sequence). This CDR3 is built from 16 residues. The V gene lost 2 bases and the J gene lost 0 bases, with 11 bases spanning the gap. The DNA of the CDR3 is TGTGCCAGCAGCTTACGGGCGGACAGCTCCTACAATGAGCAGTTCTTC. As protein: CASSLRADSSYNEQFF.

Concerning this clonotype itself: Sequence at one end of the junction differs from germline and may be a read error. The chain links TRBV5-1 to TRBJ1-1; no definite D call. CDR1 and CDR2 from the germline V gene are SGHRS and YFSETQ. The CDR3 is made up of 13 amino acids. CDR3 nucleotide sequence: TGCGCCAGCAGCTTGGGTTGGAACGCTGAAGCTTTCTTT. Its translation is CASSLGWNAEAFF.

In its sample, this clonotype was seen a few times. The chain joins TRBV28 to TRBJ2-1; maybe TRBD1 (6 bases). Germline V gene data show CDR1 as MDHEN and CDR2 as SYDVKM. V lost 5 bases to trimming and J lost 3 bases, with 14 bases between them. The CDR3 loop spans 15 amino acids. CDR3 residues: CASSLPGTFYNEQFF. The CDR3, as DNA: TGTGCCAGCAGTCTCCCCGGGACATTCTACAATGAGCAGTTCTTC.

The gene calls are TRBV28 and TRBJ1-4, with D perhaps matching TRBD1 (6 bases). This CDR3 region has 19 residues. From germline, CDR1 is MDHEN and CDR2 SYDVKM. Between the trimmed V and J ends, which lost 1 base and 3 bases, there was a span of 21 bases. The DNA of the CDR3 is TGTGCCAGCAGTTTATCGGGGACATGGGGGCTTTCGGCTAATGAAAAACTGTTTTTT. Residues: CASSLSGTWGLSANEKLFF.

This clonotype was recorded a few times. The chain employs TRBV5-1 and TRBJ1-2; 7 bases line up with TRBD1. Germline values: CDR1 SGHRS, CDR2 YFSETQ. The CDR3 is made up of 15 amino acids. The V gene end was trimmed by 6 bases and the J gene end by 5 bases; junction bases not matched to a gene: 13. The CDR3 DNA is TGCGCCAGCACCCAAACAACAGGGGACGGGTATGGCTACACCTTC. This translates into CASTQTTGDGYGYTF. Based on the CDR3 plus reference TRBV5-1 and TRBJ1-2, the full variable domain is KAGVTQTPRYLIKTRGQQVTLSCSPISGHRSVSWYQQTPGQGLQFLFEYFSETQRNKGNFPGRFSGRQFSNSRSEMNVSTLELGDSALYLCASTQTTGDGYGYTFGSGTRLTVV.

The J gene is TRBJ2-7, the V gene TRBV20-1; 7 bases agree with TRBD2. The trim removed 6 bases at V and 0 bases at J, leaving 14 bases unmatched. CDR3 length: 16 amino acids. Germline V gene sequence: CDR1 DFQATT, CDR2 SNEGSKA (reference sequence). The CDR3 region is CSAKSGVTLSSYEQYF. In DNA, the CDR3 is TGCAGTGCAAAAAGCGGGGTTACGTTAAGCTCCTACGAGCAGTACTTC.

In this sample, this clonotype turned up a few times. The chain uses TRBV6-5 and TRBJ1-6; TRBD1 matches 7 bases. This CDR3 is built from 18 residues. Looked up from germline, CDR1 is MNHEY and CDR2 is SVGAGI. V gave up 7 bases and J gave up 7 bases; unmatched junction bases: 19. The CDR3 nucleotides read TGTGCCAGCAATTTCCGACAGGGAACGGGTTCTCCCAATTCACCCCTCCACTTT. This encodes CASNFRQGTGSPNSPLHF.

The J gene is TRBJ2-7, the V gene TRBV30, with D possibly TRBD1 on 6 matching bases. CDR1 and CDR2 (germline): GTSNPN, SVGIG (reference sequence). The CDR3 totals 12 residues. V was clipped by 3 bases and J by 3 bases, with 9 bases between them. CDR3 in amino acids: CAWSAGVYEQYF. The CDR3 DNA reads as TGTGCCTGGAGCGCAGGGGTCTACGAGCAGTACTTC.